Below, 11 T cell receptor beta chains from the same sample are listed, as sequenced in a study of Graves' ophthalmopathy and Graves' hyperthyroidism. The authors amplified TCR beta CDR3 regions, and they did so from RNA transcripts for repertoire sequencing. RT-PCR in the first round used HTBI primers; a second-round multiplex PCR followed. MiXCR, applied by TCRdb to the multiplex PCR reads, yields one record per CDR3 protein. Here the sample spans about 1.2 million distinct CDR3 sequences, less than 45% being singletons. Sequencing was performed on peripheral blood or thyroid tissue (not recorded which). Receptors were obtained from an adult man with Graves' hyperthyroidism.

With respect to this clonotype: A junction end diverges from the germline sequence, so it may reflect a read error. This sequence joins TRBV28 and TRBJ2-7; D ambiguous. CDR3 size: 14 residues. Looked up from germline, CDR1 is MDHEN and CDR2 is SYDVKM. This chain's CDR3 is CASSQGRADYEQYF. The CDR3 region has the DNA TGCGCCAGCAGCCAAGGCCGGGCGGATTACGAGCAGTACTTC. Full variable domain (outside the CDR3, taken from reference TRBV28 and TRBJ2-7): DVKVTQSSRYLVKRTGEKVFLECVQDMDHENMFWYRQDPGLGLRLIYFSYDVKMKEKGDIPEGYSVSREKKERFSLILESASTNQTSMYLCASSQGRADYEQYFGPGTRLTVT.

This clonotype was counted ten times or more. CDR3 sequence: CASSRSTGETYEQYF. The CDR3 nucleotides are TGTGCCAGTAGTCGATCGACAGGGGAAACCTACGAGCAGTACTTC. The gene calls are TRBV19 and TRBJ2-7; 8 bases fit TRBD1. This CDR3 has 15 residues. Germline trimming cut 5 bases from V and 2 bases from J; bases unmatched to any gene: 8. Germline CDR1 is LNHDA and CDR2 is SQIVND (reference sequence).

This clonotype has just a few counts. The chain recombines TRBV27 with TRBJ2-5; D remains ambiguous. V lost 6 bases to trimming and J lost 1 base, with 9 bases between them. This CDR3 contains 13 residues. Germline CDR1 reads MNHEY; CDR2 reads SMNVEV (reference sequence). CDR3 nucleotides: TGTGCCAGCAGGATTGGGGTCCAAGAGACCCAGTACTTC. It codes for CASRIGVQETQYF.

This clonotype was picked up a small number of times. This chain links TRBV6-9 with TRBJ1-2, with 8 bases lining up with TRBD1. The germline gives CDR1 MNHGY, CDR2 SVAAGI. With 5 bases clipped from V and 4 bases from J, the junction kept 6 bases outside the gene matches. The CDR3 is made up of 14 amino acids. The CDR3 region is CASSDATGGYGYTF. The DNA for the CDR3 is TGTGCCAGCAGTGACGCCACAGGGGGCTATGGCTACACCTTC.

Ten or more counts support this clonotype. V and J are TRBV5-1 and TRBJ2-5, with 10 bases lining up with TRBD2. Losses at the gene ends were 5 bases for V and 4 bases for J; bases not matched to a gene: 5. The germline V gene encodes CDR1 SGHRS and CDR2 YFSETQ. The CDR3 extends over 14 amino acids. The CDR3 loop is CASSSAGGPETQYF. The CDR3, as DNA: TGCGCCAGCAGTTCAGCGGGGGGGCCAGAGACCCAGTACTTC.

This clonotype has a handful of counts. The chain couples TRBV29-1 to TRBJ2-7; D gene uncertain. Trimming left V 0 bases short and J 2 bases short, with 8 bases between. The CDR3 is 13 amino acids. Germline V CDR1 and CDR2: SQVTM, ANQGSEA. DNA for the CDR3: TGCAGCGTTGAAGACCAGGAAACCTACGAGCAGTACTTC. Protein product: CSVEDQETYEQYF.

This clonotype appeared many times. This rearrangement joins TRBV20-1 to TRBJ1-1, with TRBD1 matching 8 bases. V dropped 5 bases and J dropped 8; count of bases not matched to a gene: 10. There are 13 residues in the CDR3. Germline CDR1 and CDR2: DFQATT and SNEGSKA (reference sequence). The CDR3 DNA follows: TGCAGTGCTGCGGACAGGGTGAACTCAGAAGCTTTCTTT. Translation gives CSAADRVNSEAFF.

This clonotype was recorded many times. The chain recombines TRBV7-8 with TRBJ1-1; no clear D gene. The CDR3 extends over 14 amino acids. Germline CDR1 reads SGHVS; CDR2 reads FQNEAQ. V lost 5 bases to trimming and J lost 6 bases, with 16 bases between them. CDR3 protein: CASSQANPGSEAFF. The CDR3 DNA follows: TGTGCCAGCAGCCAAGCTAATCCGGGCTCTGAAGCTTTCTTT.

The chain uses TRBV7-2 and TRBJ2-1, with no clear D. The CDR3 runs 13 residues. In germline, CDR1 is SGHTA, CDR2 FQGNSA. The V end was cut by 6 bases, the J end by 0 bases, with 6 bases between. Here the CDR3 reads CASSRSSYNEQFF. CDR3 sequence (DNA): TGTGCCAGCAGTCGTAGCTCCTACAATGAGCAGTTCTTC.

The table lists this clonotype with many counts. CDR3 protein: CATYSRPEAFF. The DNA of the CDR3 is TGTGCCACCTATTCAAGGCCTGAAGCTTTCTTT. V and J are TRBV6-5 and TRBJ1-1; D is uncertain. The CDR3 is made up of 11 amino acids. Germline CDR1 is MNHEY and CDR2 is SVGAGI. V was clipped by 10 bases and J by 6 bases, with 12 bases between them.

This clonotype appeared a single time. A junction end diverges from the germline sequence, so it may reflect a read error. This chain uses TRBV7-2 with TRBJ1-5; D gene uncertain. This CDR3 contains 15 residues. Germline V gives CDR1 SGHTA, CDR2 FQGNSA. CDR3 loop: CASSLDFITNQPQHF. The CDR3 nucleotides are TGCGCCAGCAGCCTAGATTTTATAACAAATCAGCCCCAGCATTTT.